Sequencing of this TCR beta chain was carried out in a study of human T cells and chemical hapten exposure. Background on the study: From small differences in pooled library volume came most of the variation in per-sample TCR yields. Overall study findings and caveats: Sensitizing with DPC caused no change in TCRs above 1 in 1000 frequency.

Time point here: patch test 3, about 24 weeks after DPC sensitization. The sample's treatment: therapeutic diphenylcyclopropenone sensitization with weekly scalp DPC. This clonotype was counted at least ten times. No antigen is known for it. TCRdb re-analysed the RACE reads in MiXCR, keeping a single row per CDR3 protein. The data show 130,000 or so distinct CDR3 sequences, with 10% to 12% seen just once and more than 2% held by the top ten. The length of the CDR3 is 13 residues. The V gene's germline CDR1 is KGHDR and CDR2 SFDVKD. The V end was cut by 3 bases, the J end by 3 bases, with 6 bases between.

The TCR sequence derives from a woman between 45 and 60 years old with alopecia areata. Some clones in this sample may be carry-over from other donors' samples. This specimen was whole blood, taken in connection with sensitization to the hapten diphenylcyclopropenone (DPC). The V call is TRBV24-1, the J call TRBJ2-3; D is ambiguous. The CDR3 sequence: CATSDGATDTQYF. Written as DNA, the CDR3 is TGTGCCACCAGTGATGGCGCTACAGATACGCAGTATTTT.